This T cell receptor beta chain came from a study of Graves' ophthalmopathy and Graves' hyperthyroidism. Study-wide background: Untreated patients at initial diagnosis provided peripheral blood. Whole-study findings and limits: Most thyroid-expanded clonotypes exceeding 0.001 frequency were also found in blood.

This clonotype was counted at least ten times. The antigen remains undetermined. Over 18 months of follow-up, stable hyperthyroidism required that no ophthalmopathy appear. The authors amplified TCR beta CDR3 regions, and they did so from RNA transcripts for repertoire sequencing. HTBI-primed RT-PCR formed the first round, and a multiplex PCR formed the second. TCRdb fed the multiplex PCR reads into MiXCR, producing one record per CDR3 protein. The data show roughly 380,000 distinct CDR3 sequences, with approximately 15% seen just once and around 6.6% held by the top ten. V was shortened by 11 bases and J by 6 bases, with 17 bases between the two germline ends. In germline, CDR1 is ENHRY, CDR2 SYGVKD. This CDR3 is 12 amino acids long.

This chain links TRBV10-3 with TRBJ2-7, with D hard to call. This sequence originates from a woman aged 18 to 35 with stable Graves' hyperthyroidism. The sample consisted of peripheral blood. This CDR3 is CASAGPDSEQYF. The CDR3 DNA reads as TGTGCCTCCGCAGGCCCCGATTCCGAGCAGTACTTC.